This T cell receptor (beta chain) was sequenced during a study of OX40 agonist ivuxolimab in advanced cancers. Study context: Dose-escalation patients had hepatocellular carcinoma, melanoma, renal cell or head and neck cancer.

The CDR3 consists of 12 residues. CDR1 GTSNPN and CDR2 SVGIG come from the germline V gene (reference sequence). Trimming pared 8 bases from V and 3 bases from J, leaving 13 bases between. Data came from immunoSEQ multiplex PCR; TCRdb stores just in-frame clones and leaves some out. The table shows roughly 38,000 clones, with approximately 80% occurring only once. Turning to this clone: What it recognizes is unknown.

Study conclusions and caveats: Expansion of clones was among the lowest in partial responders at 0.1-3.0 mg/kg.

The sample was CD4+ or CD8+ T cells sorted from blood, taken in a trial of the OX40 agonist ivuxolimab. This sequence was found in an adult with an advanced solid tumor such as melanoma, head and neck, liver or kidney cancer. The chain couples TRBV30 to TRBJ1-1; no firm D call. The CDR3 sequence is CAVTATDTEAFF. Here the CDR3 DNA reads TGTGCCGTAACAGCTACCGACACTGAAGCTTTCTTT.